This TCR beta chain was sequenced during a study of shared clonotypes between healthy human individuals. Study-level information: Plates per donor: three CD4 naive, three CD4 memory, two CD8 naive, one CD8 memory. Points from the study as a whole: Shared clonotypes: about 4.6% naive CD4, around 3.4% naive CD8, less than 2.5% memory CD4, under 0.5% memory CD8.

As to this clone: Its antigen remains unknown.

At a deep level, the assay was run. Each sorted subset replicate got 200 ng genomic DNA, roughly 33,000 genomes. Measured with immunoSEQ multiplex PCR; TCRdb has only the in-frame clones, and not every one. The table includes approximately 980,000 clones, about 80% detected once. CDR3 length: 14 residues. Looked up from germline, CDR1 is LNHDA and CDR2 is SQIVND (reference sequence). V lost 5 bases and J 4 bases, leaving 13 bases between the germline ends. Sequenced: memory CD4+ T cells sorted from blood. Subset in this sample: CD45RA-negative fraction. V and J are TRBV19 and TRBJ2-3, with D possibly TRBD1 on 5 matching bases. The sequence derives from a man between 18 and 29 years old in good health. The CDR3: CASSWQGRSDTQYF. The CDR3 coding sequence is TGTGCCAGTAGTTGGCAGGGTCGGTCAGATACGCAGTATTTT.